Sequencing of this TCR beta chain was carried out in a study of blood T cell repertoires in COVID-19. Germline CDR1 LNHDA, CDR2 SQIVND (reference sequence). The CDR3 loop spans 15 amino acids. The V gene end was trimmed by 5 bases and the J gene end by 2 bases; junction bases not matched to a gene: 8. In the original workflow: Estimates of nucleated cell counts were drawn from the amplification of reference gene primers. Clones were sequenced by immunoSEQ multiplex PCR, and TCRdb holds only the in-frame ones, with some missing. Clone size and V and J calls were adopted from that table, with D and trimming inferred from the DNA. In the table there are about 170,000 clones, approximately 91% of which are singletons. One Seattle source followed patients from active infection through their disease course.

The chain employs TRBV19 and TRBJ1-1; 7 bases are a match to TRBD1. The clonotype was recovered from a man in his late teens or twenties with COVID-19, enrolled during active disease. The specimen sequenced was peripheral blood. CDR3 bases: TGTGCCAGTAGTTCTCAGGGACAGCCTAACACTGAAGCTTTCTTT. This sequence encodes CASSSQGQPNTEAFF.